A single sample is the source of the 28 T cell receptor beta chains below, sequenced in a study of T cells in Graves' hyperthyroidism and ophthalmopathy. Amplification yielded TCR beta CDR3 regions, with RNA transcripts as the source. In the first-round RT-PCR of the TCR CDR3, the HTBI primer set was used. MiXCR, run by TCRdb on the multiplex PCR reads, gives a single entry per CDR3 protein. This table holds about 520,000 distinct CDR3 sequences, about 24% found once. The sample consisted of blood. These receptors all come from a woman aged 25 to 39 with Graves' ophthalmopathy.

The V and J genes are TRBV24-1 and TRBJ1-2; D unclear. The V and J ends lost 11 bases and 1 base respectively, with 19 bases between them. The CDR3 loop spans 15 amino acids. Germline V gene sequence: CDR1 KGHDR, CDR2 SFDVKD. This CDR3 is CASSQAPGDNYGYTF. DNA for the CDR3: TGTGCCAGCAGCCAAGCCCCCGGGGATAACTATGGCTACACCTTC.

The chain has TRBV29-1 and TRBJ1-3; TRBD1 is a possible D gene (6 bases). This CDR3 comprises 14 residues. Trimming removed 7 bases at V and 2 bases at J, with 15 bases between. Germline CDR1 SQVTM, CDR2 ANQGSEA. In DNA, the CDR3 is TGCAGCGCCGAAGGTGGGGGGCCTGGAAACACCATATATTTT. As protein: CSAEGGGPGNTIYF.

This clonotype was seen many times. The rearrangement links TRBV28 to TRBJ1-2; D is possibly TRBD1 (6 bases). The CDR3 totals 15 residues. Deletions cut 5 bases from V and 5 bases from J, with 18 bases between. The germline CDR1 and CDR2 sequences are MDHEN and SYDVKM. CDR3 protein: CASSPAAGAPYGYTF. The CDR3 nucleotides are TGTGCCAGCAGTCCAGCAGCAGGGGCCCCTTATGGCTACACCTTC.

The rearrangement links TRBV28 to TRBJ2-7; D may match TRBD1 or TRBD2 (6 bases each). Germline loops: CDR1 MDHEN, CDR2 SYDVKM. This CDR3 has 15 amino acids. Trimming stripped 2 bases from V and 4 bases from J, with 15 bases between. The CDR3 here is CASSLTGAVRYEQYF. CDR3 nucleotide sequence: TGTGCCAGCAGTTTAACGGGGGCAGTTCGGTACGAGCAGTACTTC.

This clonotype was counted a few times. The rearrangement links TRBV4-2 to TRBJ2-7; 8 nucleotides line up with TRBD1. Unmatched junction bases numbered 7, after V lost 6 bases and J lost 0 bases. The germline V gene has CDR1 LGHNA and CDR2 YNFKEQ. This CDR3 region has 15 residues. This CDR3 reads CASRAGTGDSYEQYF. The CDR3 coding sequence is TGTGCCAGCAGGGCCGGGACAGGAGACTCCTACGAGCAGTACTTC.

This clonotype was counted ten times or more. The chain combines TRBV29-1 with TRBJ2-7; D gene unclear. CDR3 size: 14 residues. From germline, CDR1 is SQVTM and CDR2 ANQGSEA. Trimming removed 2 bases at V and 0 bases at J, with 11 bases between. The CDR3 loop is CSVELVGSSYEQYF. The CDR3 region has the DNA TGCAGCGTTGAACTAGTGGGAAGCTCCTACGAGCAGTACTTC.

This clonotype was counted at least ten times. This sequence joins TRBV10-3 and TRBJ1-1, with 8 bases fitting TRBD1. Germline V lookup: CDR1 ENHRY, CDR2 SYGVKD. The CDR3 has 14 residues. Trimming at V came to 7 bases and at J to 1 base, leaving 5 bases not matched to a gene. CDR3 protein: CAITGQGENTEAFF. CDR3 nucleotides: TGTGCCATCACCGGACAGGGTGAGAACACTGAAGCTTTCTTT.

The chain joins TRBV28 to TRBJ1-2; 7 bases are shared with TRBD1. CDR1 and CDR2 from the germline V gene are MDHEN and SYDVKM. The CDR3 contains 15 residues. The J segment lost 5 bases and the V segment lost 2 bases, leaving 8 bases of the junction unmatched. CDR3 coding DNA: TGTGCCAGCAGTTTAGGGACAGCGGGGGGATATGGCTACACCTTC. Its translation is CASSLGTAGGYGYTF.

This clonotype turned up a few times. A much larger clone sits a single nucleotide away, making a read error possible. The rearrangement links TRBV6-4 to TRBJ2-4; TRBD1 might be the D (6 bases). Germline lookup yields CDR1 MRHNA and CDR2 SNTAGT. This CDR3 has 16 residues. This chain's CDR3 is CASSDSAGAAKNIKYF. In DNA form, the CDR3 reads TGTGCCAGCAGTGACTCAGCAGGGGCGGCCAAAAACATTAAGTACTTC.

This clonotype has a count of ten or more. V gene TRBV3-1 combines with J gene TRBJ1-1; D might be TRBD1 (5 bases). In germline, CDR1 is LGHDT, CDR2 YNNKEL (reference sequence). The CDR3 length is 15 residues. Trimming took 0 bases from V and 4 from J, leaving 12 bases between them. DNA for the CDR3: TGTGCCAGCAGCCAAGAAGCAGGGAGAGTCACTGAAGCTTTCTTT. Its protein product is CASSQEAGRVTEAFF.

This clonotype has just a few counts. CDR3 amino acids: CASRLHGANYGYTF. CDR3 nucleotide sequence: TGCGCCAGCAGGCTTCACGGGGCTAACTATGGCTACACCTTC. The chain uses TRBV4-1 and TRBJ1-2; D gene ambiguous. The germline gives CDR1 MGHRA, CDR2 YSYEKL. This CDR3 has 14 residues. Trimming removed 6 bases at V and 0 bases at J, with 11 bases between.

At least ten counts were recorded for this clonotype. This sequence joins TRBV12-3 or TRBV12-4 and TRBJ1-2; 8 nucleotides line up with TRBD1. The CDR3 runs 16 residues. The V and J ends lost 5 bases and 4 bases, in that order; junction bases with no gene match: 12. CDR3 region: CASSKQAGGASYGYTF. As DNA, the CDR3 is TGTGCCAGCAGTAAGCAGGCAGGGGGCGCAAGCTATGGCTACACCTTC.

In its sample, this clonotype was seen many times. The V gene is TRBV12-3 or TRBV12-4, the J gene TRBJ2-5; 7 bases align to TRBD1. V trimming: 6 bases; J trimming: 5 bases; junction bases outside the gene matches: 12. This CDR3 region has 15 residues. The CDR3 loop is CASRPQDRDWETQYF. The DNA for the CDR3 is TGTGCCAGCAGACCCCAAGACAGGGATTGGGAGACCCAGTACTTC.

This clonotype was detected only a few times. The rearrangement joins TRBV20-1 to TRBJ1-5, with D perhaps matching TRBD1 (5 bases). CDR1 and CDR2 (germline): DFQATT, SNEGSKA (reference sequence). V was shortened by 5 bases and J by 0 bases, with 14 bases between the two germline ends. The CDR3 loop spans 15 amino acids. The CDR3 coding sequence is TGCAGTGCTGCATCAGGGTCGCCTAGCAATCAGCCCCAGCATTTT. Translation: CSAASGSPSNQPQHF.

This clonotype came up a few times. This chain links TRBV6-2 or TRBV6-3 with TRBJ1-3; no firm D call. V lost 6 bases, J lost 4 bases, and 25 bases lay in between. The length of the CDR3 is 18 residues. Germline V gene data show CDR1 as MNHEY and CDR2 as SVGEGT. In nucleotides, the CDR3 is TGTGCCAGCAGCTTCTATCCCTCCTTCTTGTCTGGAGGAAACACCATATATTTT. Protein sequence: CASSFYPSFLSGGNTIYF.

At least ten counts were recorded for this clonotype. The chain is built from TRBV20-1 and TRBJ1-2; possibly TRBD1 for D (5 bases). V lost 5 bases to trimming and J lost 0 bases, with 7 bases between them. The V gene's germline CDR1 is DFQATT and CDR2 SNEGSKA (reference sequence). The CDR3 consists of 12 residues. CDR3 in DNA: TGCAGTGCTGGGGACCCTAACTATGGCTACACCTTC. Translation gives CSAGDPNYGYTF.

The chain combines TRBV28 with TRBJ1-1, with D possibly being TRBD1 (5 bases). With 5 bases removed from V and 0 bases from J, the gap between germline ends came to 16 bases. Germline assignment: CDR1 MDHEN and CDR2 SYDVKM. The CDR3 is 16 residues long. The DNA for the CDR3 is TGTGCCAGCAGTCCCTCCTGGGGGGGGATGAACACTGAAGCTTTCTTT. As protein: CASSPSWGGMNTEAFF.

This clonotype was observed at least ten times. The J gene is TRBJ1-1, the V gene TRBV2, with TRBD1 matching over 9 bases. J gave up 4 bases and V 7 bases, and 7 bases lay outside the gene matches. Germline CDR1 reads SNHLY; CDR2 reads FYNNEI. This CDR3 has 14 amino acids. The CDR3 DNA sequence: TGTGCCAGCATCCCCACAGGGGGCGGCACTGAAGCTTTCTTT. This codes for CASIPTGGGTEAFF.

This clonotype was found many times. The chain is built from TRBV20-1 and TRBJ2-7; D perhaps matches TRBD2 (6 bases). Trimming stripped 6 bases from V and 7 bases from J, with 19 bases between. The germline gives CDR1 DFQATT, CDR2 SNEGSKA (reference sequence). CDR3 length: 13 amino acids. The CDR3 protein is CSAVDRGYGEQYF. CDR3 in DNA: TGCAGTGCCGTCGACCGGGGGTATGGGGAGCAGTACTTC.

CDR3 loop: CASSLVGAVNQPQHF. CDR3 DNA sequence: TGTGCCAGCAGCTTAGTAGGGGCGGTCAATCAGCCCCAGCATTTT. The V and J genes are TRBV7-2 and TRBJ1-5, with D possibly matching TRBD1 (5 bases). The CDR3 is 15 amino acids. Germline CDR1 SGHTA, CDR2 FQGNSA. Trimming stripped 1 base from V and 3 bases from J, with 10 bases between.

This clonotype was detected many times. The chain uses TRBV20-1 and TRBJ2-5; the D call may be TRBD1 or TRBD2 (5 bases each). Germline V gene data show CDR1 as DFQATT and CDR2 as SNEGSKA (reference sequence). The CDR3 totals 11 residues. Trimming stripped 6 bases from V and 9 bases from J, with 14 bases between. CDR3 region: CSARDAEAQYF. The CDR3 coding sequence is TGCAGTGCAAGGGACGCGGAGGCCCAGTACTTC.

This clonotype showed up just once. The CDR3 here is CSARRYNREETQYF. In nucleotides, the CDR3 is TGCAGTGCTAGGAGATATAACCGGGAAGAGACCCAGTACTTC. The chain is built from TRBV20-1 and TRBJ2-5; D unresolved. CDR1 and CDR2 (germline): DFQATT, SNEGSKA (reference sequence). The CDR3 covers 14 residues. The germline V and J ends were trimmed by 3 bases and 3 bases, with 14 bases remaining between them.

This clonotype was observed many times. CDR3 sequence reads: CASKTRDRVSGYTF. CDR3 bases: TGTGCCAGCAAGACCCGGGACAGGGTGTCTGGCTACACCTTC. The chain links TRBV12-3 or TRBV12-4 to TRBJ1-2, with 9 nucleotides matching TRBD1. There are 14 residues in the CDR3. Trimming at V came to 7 bases and at J to 7 bases, leaving 10 bases not matched to a gene.

This rearrangement joins TRBV6-1 to TRBJ1-2; 10 positions match TRBD1. The V segment lost 10 bases and the J segment 4 bases; nucleotides outside the gene matches: 9. Germline CDR1 MNHNS, CDR2 SASEGT. This CDR3 region has 14 residues. CDR3 region: CATSRDRGAYGYTF. The DNA of the CDR3 is TGTGCCACCTCCCGGGACAGGGGAGCCTATGGCTACACCTTC.

This clonotype was observed many times. The gene calls are TRBV5-1 and TRBJ2-7; 7 nucleotides match TRBD1. CDR1 is SGHRS and CDR2 is YFSETQ in the germline V gene. The CDR3 runs 13 residues. With 7 bases clipped from V and 0 bases from J, the junction kept 4 bases outside the gene matches. This CDR3 reads CASYDRASYEQYF. CDR3 sequence (DNA): TGCGCCAGCTACGACAGGGCCTCCTACGAGCAGTACTTC.

The V call is TRBV29-1, the J call TRBJ1-1; 8 bases agree with TRBD1. Germline V gives CDR1 SQVTM, CDR2 ANQGSEA. The CDR3 contains 14 residues. V shed 4 bases, J shed 0 bases, and the junction held 4 bases outside the gene matches. CDR3 in DNA: TGCAGCGTTGTGACAGGGGCCCTGAACACTGAAGCTTTCTTT. It specifies CSVVTGALNTEAFF.

This clonotype was seen more than once but under ten times. The chain has TRBV6-5 and TRBJ2-7, with D perhaps TRBD2 (6 bases). The germline CDR1 and CDR2 sequences are MNHEY and SVGAGI. The V gene lost 2 bases and the J gene lost 3 bases, with 17 bases spanning the gap. This CDR3 comprises 16 residues. The CDR3: CASSYTFGGAGYEQYF. The CDR3 bases are TGTGCCAGCAGTTACACGTTCGGAGGGGCTGGCTACGAGCAGTACTTC.

This clonotype was recorded many times. At one end, the junction sequence differs from germline, possibly due to a read error. The chain carries TRBV7-8 and TRBJ1-1, with D possibly matching TRBD1 (6 bases). The CDR3 loop spans 13 amino acids. The V gene's germline CDR1 is SGHVS and CDR2 FQNEAQ. DNA of the CDR3: TGTGCCAGCAGGTACGCAGGGGAGCGGGAAGCCTTCTTT. Encoded protein: CASRYAGEREAFF.